This record looks at one T cell receptor beta chain sequence and its context. This specimen comes from a study of CD8+ T cells in alopecia areata. Germline lookup yields CDR1 GTSNPN and CDR2 SVGIG (reference sequence). Losses at the gene ends were 2 bases for V and 1 base for J; bases not matched to a gene: 5. The CDR3 is 15 residues long. Sequencing templates came from extracted RNA that was reverse transcribed into cDNA. Only in-frame clones appear in the TCRdb table, and some are missing; sequencing was by immunoSEQ multiplex PCR. The sample carries roughly 150,000 clones, 50% to 60% recorded once.

This receptor was obtained from a human donor in good health. Material for sequencing was CD4+ T cells sorted from blood. V is TRBV30 and J is TRBJ1-1, with 9 bases lining up with TRBD1. CDR3 coding DNA: TGTGCCTGGAGTTGGACAGGGGCACGGAACACTGAAGCTTTCTTT. Protein: CAWSWTGARNTEAFF.